This TCR beta chain was profiled in a study of neurological immune-mediated disorders. Findings and limits, study-wide: HTLV-1-associated myelopathy had the most TCR clonal expansion, whereas multiple sclerosis had the least (lower than in healthy controls).

5'RACE with 10-nucleotide random UMIs generated the cDNA. TCRdb fed the 5' RACE reads into MiXCR, producing one record per CDR3 protein. The sample shows tens of thousands of distinct CDR3 sequences, approximately 12% of them seen only once. This clonotype was recorded at least ten times. The target antigen is unknown. The CDR3 is 17 amino acids. The germline CDR1 and CDR2 sequences are SGHAT and FQNNGV. V gave up 2 bases and J gave up 0 bases, with 13 bases separating them. The TCR comes from a man in his sixties in good health. This chain joins TRBV11-2 and TRBJ2-2; possibly TRBD1 for D (6 bases). The sequenced sample consisted of PBMCs. The CDR3 sequence: CASSLLQGTTNTGELFF. The DNA of the CDR3 is TGTGCCAGCAGCTTATTGCAGGGGACAACGAACACCGGGGAGCTGTTTTTT.